Presented here are 23 T cell receptor beta chains from one specimen sequenced in a study of T cell repertoires in aging, cancer and after chemotherapy. Peripheral blood genomic DNA, not sorted cells or RNA, was the template. A mixed TRB-A/B primer pool amplified rearranged TRB by multiplex touch-down PCR. TCRdb fed the multiplex PCR reads into MiXCR, producing one record per CDR3 protein. Found here are about 13,000 distinct CDR3 sequences, roughly 26% of them singletons; the top ten hold 2.6%. The sample taken for sequencing was blood. The receptor source for this set is a human donor in good health.

This clonotype was observed a few times. The gene calls are TRBV10-3 and TRBJ1-2; D remains ambiguous. From germline, CDR1 is ENHRY and CDR2 SYGVKD. Trimming removed 2 bases at V and 7 bases at J, with 11 bases between. The CDR3 extends over 13 amino acids. The CDR3 sequence is CAISEALVSGYTF. CDR3 in DNA: TGTGCCATCAGTGAGGCCCTAGTGAGTGGCTACACCTTC.

The chain links TRBV6-5 to TRBJ1-6, with no clear D. The CDR3 totals 16 residues. Germline-derived CDR1 and CDR2 are MNHEY and SVGAGI. Trimming removed 2 bases at V and 6 bases at J, with 14 bases between. CDR3 in amino acids: CASSYQRPGRNSPLHF. The CDR3 nucleotides read TGTGCCAGCAGTTACCAACGGCCGGGCCGTAATTCACCCCTCCACTTT.

This clonotype showed up just a few times. The rearrangement links TRBV28 to TRBJ1-1; D is ambiguous. Germline assignment: CDR1 MDHEN and CDR2 SYDVKM. Trimming cost V 5 bases and J 2 bases, with 3 bases left between them. The CDR3 consists of 11 residues. The CDR3 here is CASSDNTEAFF. The CDR3 region has the DNA TGTGCCAGCAGTGACAACACTGAAGCTTTCTTT.

This clonotype is judged medium-sized (0.01 to 0.1%). V is TRBV7-2 and J is TRBJ2-1; D is unresolved. The germline CDR1 and CDR2 sequences are SGHTA and FQGNSA. There are 14 residues in the CDR3. V was trimmed by 5 bases and J by 2 bases, leaving 10 bases between them. The chain's CDR3 is CASSPQSTYNEQFF. In DNA, the CDR3 is TGTGCCAGCAGCCCTCAGAGCACCTACAATGAGCAGTTCTTC.

In its sample, this clonotype ranks as medium-sized (0.01 to 0.1%). The chain has TRBV12-3 or TRBV12-4 and TRBJ1-1, with a weak D call TRBD1 (6 bases). Between the trimmed V and J ends, which lost 7 bases and 0 bases, there was a span of 15 bases. This CDR3 spans 15 amino acids. CDR3 in DNA: TGTGCCAGCACCCGCGGGGGCGGAATGAACACTGAAGCTTTCTTT. Translating it yields CASTRGGGMNTEAFF.

The chain combines TRBV10-3 with TRBJ1-1; tentative D call: TRBD1 (5 bases). The CDR3 consists of 15 residues. Trimming shortened V by 2 bases and J by 1 base, and 11 bases separated the two germline ends. From germline, CDR1 is ENHRY and CDR2 SYGVKD. The CDR3 reads CAISERGRSNTEAFF. The CDR3 region has the DNA TGTGCCATCAGTGAGCGGGGCAGATCGAACACTGAAGCTTTCTTT.

By share, this clonotype ranks as medium-sized. V gene TRBV5-4 combines with J gene TRBJ1-2; D gene uncertain. The CDR3 runs to 13 residues. Trimming left V 3 bases short and J 2 bases short, with 8 bases between. Per the germline V gene, CDR1 is SGHNT and CDR2 is YYREEE (reference sequence). CDR3 DNA: TGTGCCAGCAGCTCCGCTCAGAACTATGGCTACACCTTC. Amino acids: CASSSAQNYGYTF.

This chain links TRBV20-1 with TRBJ1-2, with D perhaps matching TRBD1 (5 bases). In germline, CDR1 is DFQATT, CDR2 SNEGSKA (reference sequence). V was cut by 3 bases and J by 6 bases, with 8 bases left in between. This CDR3 has 11 amino acids. The CDR3 sequence is CSARGRDGYTF. CDR3 nucleotide sequence: TGCAGTGCTAGGGGCAGGGATGGCTACACCTTC.

In this sample, this clonotype turned up once. The chain couples TRBV18 to TRBJ2-2; 8 nucleotides agree with TRBD1. The CDR3 length is 15 residues. The germline V gene encodes CDR1 KGHSH and CDR2 LQKENI. Trimming cost V 1 base and J 7 bases; bases outside gene matches: 5. CDR3 loop: CASSPLDRVFGELFF. The CDR3 nucleotides are TGTGCCAGCTCACCACTGGACAGGGTATTCGGGGAGCTGTTTTTT.

The chain combines TRBV4-3 with TRBJ1-2, with 7 bases aligning to TRBD1. Per germline, CDR1 LGHNA and CDR2 YSLEER. The V segment lost 1 base and the J segment 5 bases; nucleotides outside the gene matches: 10. This CDR3 is built from 16 residues. CDR3 amino acids: CASSQVATGVGYGYTF. The CDR3 DNA follows: TGCGCCAGCAGCCAAGTAGCAACAGGGGTAGGATATGGCTACACCTTC.

The J gene is TRBJ1-5, the V gene TRBV18; D is uncertain. Trimming removed 2 bases at V and 4 bases at J, with 6 bases between. CDR1 and CDR2 (germline): KGHSH, LQKENI. The CDR3 sequence is 13 residues long. CDR3 protein: CASSPSGNQPQHF. As DNA, the CDR3 is TGTGCCAGCTCACCATCTGGAAATCAGCCCCAGCATTTT.

This clonotype was detected only a few times. The chain recombines TRBV19 with TRBJ2-3; D might be TRBD2 (7 bases). The CDR3 has 16 residues. V was clipped by 4 bases and J by 5 bases, with 19 bases between them. The germline CDR1 and CDR2 sequences are LNHDA and SQIVND (reference sequence). CDR3 in DNA: TGTGCCAGTAGTAAAGGGGTGGTGGGGGGGCAAGATACGCAGTATTTT. This translates into CASSKGVVGGQDTQYF.

This clonotype was recorded a few times. One end of the junction varies from germline; a read error may be responsible. The gene calls are TRBV5-6 and TRBJ2-1; 9 bases fit TRBD1. In germline, CDR1 is SGHDT, CDR2 YYEEEE. CDR3 length: 14 amino acids. The CDR3 reads CASSSRTGDNEQFF. CDR3 bases: TGCGCCAGCAGCTCCAGGACAGGGGACAATGAGCAGTTCTTC.

By frequency in the sample, this clonotype is medium-sized. The chain has TRBV6-5 and TRBJ2-6; the D is unclear. The CDR3 has 14 residues. Germline CDR1 is MNHEY and CDR2 is SVGAGI. V lost 5 bases, J lost 0 bases, and 5 bases lay in between. CDR3 nucleotide sequence: TGTGCCAGCAGTGCAAGCTCTGGGGCCAACGTCCTGACTTTC. Its translation is CASSASSGANVLTF.

This chain joins TRBV10-3 and TRBJ1-5; no firm D call. V was pared by 6 bases and J by 1 base, with 4 bases between. The CDR3 has 12 amino acids. Germline CDR1 and CDR2: ENHRY and SYGVKD. The CDR3 DNA reads as TGTGCCATCAGAGGGAGCAATCAGCCCCAGCATTTT. This gives the protein CAIRGSNQPQHF.

This clonotype was counted only a few times. The chain uses TRBV6-6 and TRBJ1-5, with D possibly TRBD1 on 5 matching bases. Germline assignment: CDR1 MNHNY and CDR2 SVGAGI (reference sequence). The CDR3 is 17 residues long. Between the trimmed V and J ends, which lost 2 bases and 4 bases, there was a span of 18 bases. The CDR3 nucleotides are TGTGCCAGCAGTTACCCCGGGGTGGGGGGACGGAATCAGCCCCAGCATTTT. Residues: CASSYPGVGGRNQPQHF.

This clonotype has a handful of counts. The chain is built from TRBV7-9 and TRBJ1-4; D is undetermined. Trimming pared 2 bases from V and 3 bases from J, leaving 10 bases between. The CDR3 is 15 residues long. CDR1 SEHNR and CDR2 FQNEAQ come from the germline V gene (reference sequence). The CDR3 DNA follows: TGTGCCAGCAGCTTAAGCAGGTTTTCTAATGAAAAACTGTTTTTT. As protein: CASSLSRFSNEKLFF.

The chain couples TRBV28 to TRBJ1-1, with D possibly matching TRBD1 (6 bases). The V gene's germline CDR1 is MDHEN and CDR2 SYDVKM. V shed 3 bases and J shed 4 bases, with 9 bases lying between them. The CDR3 extends over 13 amino acids. CDR3 protein: CASSLGAGTEAFF. The CDR3 DNA reads TGTGCCAGCAGTTTGGGGGCCGGCACTGAAGCTTTCTTT.

The chain has TRBV12-3 or TRBV12-4 and TRBJ1-1, with D hard to call. V shed 8 bases and J shed 7 bases, with 17 bases lying between them. The CDR3 consists of 13 residues. This chain's CDR3 is CASRRDAPNEAFF. Written as DNA, the CDR3 is TGTGCCAGCCGACGAGACGCGCCAAATGAAGCTTTCTTT.

This clonotype was observed a single time. This sequence joins TRBV5-1 and TRBJ2-5; 13 nucleotides match TRBD2. The CDR3 has 17 amino acids. Looked up from germline, CDR1 is SGHRS and CDR2 is YFSETQ. Unmatched junction bases numbered 7, after V lost 4 bases and J lost 1 base. The chain's CDR3 is CASSRGTSGVIQETQYF. In nucleotides, the CDR3 is TGCGCCAGCAGCCGGGGGACTAGCGGGGTAATCCAAGAGACCCAGTACTTC.

This clonotype has a handful of counts. This chain uses TRBV12-3 or TRBV12-4 with TRBJ2-5; D possibly corresponds to TRBD1 (5 bases). V dropped 6 bases and J dropped 5 bases, with 13 bases sitting between them. The CDR3 has 13 amino acids. The CDR3 reads CASSPRTTETQYF. The CDR3 DNA is TGTGCCAGCAGCCCCCGGACAACGGAGACCCAGTACTTC.

To note about this clonotype: This may arise from a read error, as a much more abundant clone is one base away. The J gene is TRBJ1-2, the V gene TRBV6-1, with a tentative D call TRBD1 (5 bases). The V end was cut by 3 bases, the J end by 5 bases, with 16 bases between. In germline, CDR1 is MNHNS, CDR2 SASEGT. The CDR3 contains 15 residues. In DNA form, the CDR3 reads TGTGCCAGCAGTGAGCACACCGGGACGGGGTATGGCTACACCTTC. Its translation is CASSEHTGTGYGYTF.

The chain is built from TRBV29-1 and TRBJ2-5; TRBD1 might be the D (5 bases). V lost 0 bases to trimming and J lost 5 bases, with 10 bases between them. Germline values: CDR1 SQVTM, CDR2 ANQGSEA. CDR3 length: 13 amino acids. The CDR3 sequence: CSVEDDNRETQYF. The CDR3 DNA reads TGCAGCGTTGAAGATGACAACAGGGAGACCCAGTACTTC.